The subject of this entry is one T cell receptor (beta chain). What it binds is unknown. This record belongs to a study of shared clonotypes between healthy human individuals. Whole-study findings and limits: It was observed that 4% to 6% of naive CD4 clonotypes were shared across a few donors. Memory subsets had estimated richness that was generally smaller than that of naive subsets.

CD45RO-negative cells were positively selected for CCR7, leaving out terminally differentiated effector memory CD45RA+ cells. When replicate PCRs were run on sorted subsets, they used 200 to 250 ng DNA, about 30,000 T cell genomes. Original handling: With immunoSEQ giving junction-only sequences and no quality scores, filtering differed. The assay was immunoSEQ multiplex PCR, and TCRdb's table has in-frame clones only and misses some. The V and J calls and the clone size are those of that table, but D and trimming were determined from the DNA. The repertoire consists of fewer than 1 million clones, with just over 95% occurring once and the leading ten covering less than 0.25%. The germline V gene has CDR1 MNHEY and CDR2 SMNVEV (reference sequence). Trimming took off 10 bases at V and 2 bases at J, with 14 bases between the two ends. This CDR3 spans 13 amino acids.

This TCR was sampled from a man aged 25-40 years in good health. The chain couples TRBV27 to TRBJ1-2, with no clear D. The sequenced material came from naive CD8+ T cells sorted from blood. CDR3 protein: CATSTRANYGYTF. The CDR3 DNA is TGTGCCACCTCGACAAGGGCCAACTATGGCTACACCTTC.